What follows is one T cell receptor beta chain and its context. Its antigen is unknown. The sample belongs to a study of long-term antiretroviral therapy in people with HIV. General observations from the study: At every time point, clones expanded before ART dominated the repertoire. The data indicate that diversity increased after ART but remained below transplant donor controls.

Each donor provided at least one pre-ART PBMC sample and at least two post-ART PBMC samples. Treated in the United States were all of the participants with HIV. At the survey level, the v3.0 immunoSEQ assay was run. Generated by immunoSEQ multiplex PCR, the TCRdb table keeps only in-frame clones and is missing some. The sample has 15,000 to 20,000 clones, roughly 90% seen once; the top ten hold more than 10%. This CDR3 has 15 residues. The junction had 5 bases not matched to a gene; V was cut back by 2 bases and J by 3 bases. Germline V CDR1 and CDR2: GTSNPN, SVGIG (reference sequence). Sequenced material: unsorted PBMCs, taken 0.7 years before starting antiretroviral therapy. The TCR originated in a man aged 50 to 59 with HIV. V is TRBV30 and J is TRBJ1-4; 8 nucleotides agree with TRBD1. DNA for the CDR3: TGTGCCTGGAGTATTACAGGGGGAGCTAATGAAAAACTGTTTTTT. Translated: CAWSITGGANEKLFF.